The rows below give T cell receptor beta chains drawn from one sample of a study of neurological immune-mediated disorders. TCRdb passed the 5' RACE reads through MiXCR, listing each CDR3 protein once. Altogether approximately 40,000 distinct CDR3 sequences are present, more than 9.5% being singletons, with the ten largest covering roughly 1.2%. Sequences were obtained from PBMCs. The receptor source for this set is a female donor in good health. CDR3s include the opening cysteine and the closing phenylalanine or tryptophan. The D gene is left open where the match is weak.

TRBV12-3/TRBV12-4	TRBD1	CASSEQGPGQGVYTF
TRBV7-8	TRBD2	CASSFIAGGYNEQFF
TRBV12-3/TRBV12-4	NA	CASSLFGVTPYEQYF
TRBV29-1	TRBD2	CSVEEGLTNTGELFF
TRBV7-3	TRBD2	CASSDRGGDTDTQYF
TRBV2	TRBD2	CASRVGTSPQGTQYF
TRBV6-6	TRBD1	CASSKRTGNTEAFF
TRBV20-1	TRBD2	CSACLAGGTADTQYF
TRBV7-2	NA	CASSLGQTRTYEQYF
TRBV6-5	TRBD2	CASRNGGSGRAQYEQFF
TRBV20-1	TRBD2	CSAPPSGGAGEQFF
TRBV27	NA	CASSSWVAGELFF
TRBV20-1	TRBD2	CSAERGGAHDQFF
TRBV3-1	NA	CASSPRRGFTDTQYF
TRBV5-1	NA	CASSLTGTGTDTQYF
TRBV7-2	NA	CASSPRKGNQPQHF
TRBV10-3	NA	CAISESLAGEQYF
TRBV12-3/TRBV12-4	TRBD1	CASSLWDSPYEQYF
TRBV28	TRBD2	CASNSGTGTSGRIEQYF
TRBV19	TRBD1	CASHASTGGTNEKLFF
TRBV28	NA	CASSHQAGTDTQYF
TRBV7-2	NA	CASSLAPGDYGYTF
TRBV7-9	NA	CASSSAGDYGYTF
TRBV7-9	TRBD1	CASSLGVTGQETQYF
TRBV12-3/TRBV12-4	NA	CASSFGQSYGYTF
TRBV20-1	TRBD1	CSYRGSSTDTQYF
TRBV7-7	NA	CASSPNSGEQFF
TRBV20-1	TRBD2	CSARGVRGLAQGNEQFF
TRBV11-2	NA	CASSRRAQVEAFF
TRBV6-5	TRBD2	CASRPGLASDTQYF
TRBV7-9	NA	CAISASFEQFF
TRBV29-1	TRBD1	CSVEGTGEYEQYF
TRBV5-6	TRBD2	CASSLGVREWDTQYF
TRBV18	NA	CASTRTGMNTEAFF
TRBV5-1	TRBD2	CASSLGLAGGQGEQFF
TRBV9	TRBD1	CASSETGSFYEKLFF
TRBV24-1	TRBD1	CAIGADRDLSDEQFF
TRBV29-1	NA	CSVEFKDTQYF
TRBV30	TRBD2	CAWGRDSTDTQYF
TRBV7-9	TRBD1	CASSRGQGDTEAFF
TRBV18	NA	CASSPAPGPNTEAFF
TRBV27	NA	CASSLRQAANTEAFF
TRBV5-1	TRBD1	CASSLTGGYSNQPQHF
TRBV19	NA	CASSVLSGMETEAFF
TRBV20-1	NA	CSARDRGNYTF
TRBV5-5	NA	CASSFWEAATDTQYF
TRBV6-5	TRBD1	CASKQGATNEKLFF
TRBV10-3	TRBD1	CAISLSGQFYTQYF
TRBV5-1	NA	CASSSPGSGNIQYF
TRBV5-1	NA	CASSGGLSSSYNEQFF
TRBV5-1	NA	CASSLRGGGNQPQHF
TRBV4-1	TRBD1	CASSLGTGDNYGYTF
TRBV27	TRBD2	CASHPAGGETQYF
TRBV12-3/TRBV12-4	NA	CASGQDPPVTEAFF
TRBV11-1	NA	CASSLSASIGTGELFF